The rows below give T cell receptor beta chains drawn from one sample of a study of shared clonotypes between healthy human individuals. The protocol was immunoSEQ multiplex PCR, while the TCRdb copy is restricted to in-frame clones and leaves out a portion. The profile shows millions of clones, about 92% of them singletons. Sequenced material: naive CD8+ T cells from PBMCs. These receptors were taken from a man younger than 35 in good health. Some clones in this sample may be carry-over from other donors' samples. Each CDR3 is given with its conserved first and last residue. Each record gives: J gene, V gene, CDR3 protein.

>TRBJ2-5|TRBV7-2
CASSPTGVAETQYF
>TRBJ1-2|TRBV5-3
CARSPYTGNYGYTF
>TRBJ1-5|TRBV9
CASGPTDSNQPQHF
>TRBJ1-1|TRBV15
CATRKTENTEAFF
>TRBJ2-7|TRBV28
CASSLRTDHYEQYF
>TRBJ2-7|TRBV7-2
CASSSGTLFEQYF
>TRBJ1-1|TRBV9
CASSVKNDRPNTEAFF
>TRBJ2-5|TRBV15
CATSRGLRGSNTETQYF
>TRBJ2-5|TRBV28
CASSPRTGVAETQYF
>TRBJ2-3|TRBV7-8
CASSLKGLAGGLGDTQYF
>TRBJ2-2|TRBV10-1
CASSELANGELFF
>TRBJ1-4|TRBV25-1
CASWGAGVRFF
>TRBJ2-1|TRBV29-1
CSVESPNSYNEQFF
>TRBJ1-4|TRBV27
CASRFRSTNEKLFF
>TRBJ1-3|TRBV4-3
CASSQAGRSSGNTIYF
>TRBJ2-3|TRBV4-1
CASSQLIVPDTQYF
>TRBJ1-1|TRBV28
CASSTGMNTEAFF
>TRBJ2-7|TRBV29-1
CSAQTGPYEQYF
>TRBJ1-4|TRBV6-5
CASSYGTSGEKLFF
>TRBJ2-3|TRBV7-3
CASSPGTLSDTQYF
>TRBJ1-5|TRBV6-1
CASSEKGARRSNQPQHF
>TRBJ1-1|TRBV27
CASSLNLVDGVRTEAFF
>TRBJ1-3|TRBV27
CASSQTGTSGNTIYF
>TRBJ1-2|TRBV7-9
CASSLVVQTGDGYTF
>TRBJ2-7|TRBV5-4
CASSFSGTISYEQYF
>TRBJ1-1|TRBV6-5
CASSYSDWDSNTEAFF
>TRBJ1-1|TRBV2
CASSDRVFTGGTEAFF
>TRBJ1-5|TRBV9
CASSVEQGGQPQHF
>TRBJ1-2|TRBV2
CASSGGDGYTF
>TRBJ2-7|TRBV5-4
CASSRTSGSDEQYF
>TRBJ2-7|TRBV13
CASSWLASFAGEQYF
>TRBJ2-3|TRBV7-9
CASSPMTGALTDTQYF
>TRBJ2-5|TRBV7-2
CASSSPQPETQYF
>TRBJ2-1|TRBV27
CASSFNSGRNEQFF
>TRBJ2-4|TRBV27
CASSRQPYSQGIQYF
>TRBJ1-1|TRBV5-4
CASSEPPGTEAFF
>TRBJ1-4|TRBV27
CASSLLGAAVANEKLFF
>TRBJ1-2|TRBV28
CASSLNVYGYTF
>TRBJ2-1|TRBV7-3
CASSPGTSGRGNEQFF
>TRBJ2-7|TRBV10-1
CASSEALAASYEQYF
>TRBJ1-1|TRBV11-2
CASSLEYEALGFF
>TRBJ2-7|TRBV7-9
CASSYPGLADYEQYF
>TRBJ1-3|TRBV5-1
CASSLDTRSGNTIYF
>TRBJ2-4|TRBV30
CAWSVDTLAKNIQYF
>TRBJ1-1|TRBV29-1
CSVADRGQYNEAFF
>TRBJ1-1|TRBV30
CAWVDRGGTEAFF
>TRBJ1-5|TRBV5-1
CASSFFRGRNQPQHF
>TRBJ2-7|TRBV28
CASSFVTGGSYEQYF
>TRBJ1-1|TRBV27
CASSLQGSMNTEAFF
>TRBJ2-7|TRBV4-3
CASSPRDRVYEQYF
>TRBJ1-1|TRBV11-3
CASSLSTITEAFF